The 13 T cell receptor beta chains below all came from one sample that was sequenced in a study of shared clonotypes between healthy human individuals (dated by TCRdb to about 2020). The protocol used for the library was the immunoSEQ multiplex PCR assay. TCRdb carries this immuneACCESS record with in-frame sequences only. Its versions omit some clonotypes, under half of them owing to an unresolved V gene in the studies checked, with the rest unexplained. For this sample the table gives about 1.1 million clones, of which approximately 80% were detected only once. The top ten constitute 0.89% of the sample. The sequencing sample was made of memory CD4+ T cells from PBMCs. Per the publication, the cell subset or site label means: CD45RA-negative fraction. Every receptor here comes from a man aged 18 to 35 in good health. Some clones in this sample may be carry-over from other donors' samples.

The chain carries TRBV28 and TRBJ2-2, with 8 bases lining up with TRBD1. The CDR3 consists of 12 residues. V lost 4 bases, J lost 14 bases, and 6 bases stayed unmatched. Germline CDR1 is MDHEN and CDR2 is SYDVKM. The CDR3 loop reads CASSSQGQDLFF. The CDR3 DNA follows: TGTGCCAGCAGTTCCCAGGGACAGGATCTGTTTTTT.

The chain carries TRBV30 and TRBJ2-5; D tentatively reads TRBD1 or TRBD2 (5 bases each). Germline V gene data show CDR1 as GTSNPN and CDR2 as SVGIG (reference sequence). The V end was cut by 0 bases, the J end by 5 bases, with 10 bases between. The CDR3 runs to 13 residues. The CDR3 spells CAWSVNRRETQYF. CDR3 nucleotides: TGTGCCTGGAGTGTCAACAGGAGGGAGACCCAGTACTTC.

The chain joins TRBV28 to TRBJ1-1, with a possible D match to TRBD1 (5 bases). V lost 3 bases and J 2 bases, leaving 19 bases between the germline ends. CDR1 MDHEN and CDR2 SYDVKM come from the germline V gene. CDR3 size: 17 residues. In DNA, the CDR3 is TGTGCCAGCAGTTTTACCTGGGGCATTGGCGGAAACACTGAAGCTTTCTTT. Amino acids: CASSFTWGIGGNTEAFF.

In the case of this clone: Other DNA sequences within the sample encode an identical CDR3. V is TRBV28 and J is TRBJ1-1; 9 bases match TRBD1. Trimming took 2 bases from V and 3 from J; bases not matched to a gene: 7. This CDR3 comprises 16 residues. CDR1 is MDHEN, CDR2 SYDVKM, per germline. CDR3 protein: CASSLLPGQGDTEAFF. The CDR3 DNA follows: TGTGCCAGCAGTTTACTCCCGGGACAGGGAGACACTGAAGCTTTCTTT.

This chain uses TRBV28 with TRBJ2-2; maybe TRBD2 (7 bases). The CDR3 runs to 16 residues. Germline assignment: CDR1 MDHEN and CDR2 SYDVKM. V was clipped by 6 bases and J by 4 bases, with 18 bases between them. This CDR3 reads CASSPGWRGGTGELFF. The CDR3 coding sequence is TGTGCCAGCAGCCCAGGGTGGAGGGGGGGCACCGGGGAGCTGTTTTTT.

As to this clone: Other DNA sequences in the same sample also yield this CDR3. The V call is TRBV18, the J call TRBJ1-1; a possible D gene is TRBD1 (6 bases). From germline, CDR1 is KGHSH and CDR2 LQKENI. V was pared by 4 bases and J by 5 bases, with 11 bases between. The CDR3 extends over 13 amino acids. The CDR3 DNA reads as TGTGCCAGCTCACAGGGGGGGACGACTGAAGCTTTCTTT. Residues: CASSQGGTTEAFF.

The chain links TRBV13 to TRBJ1-1, with TRBD1 identical over 7 bases. This CDR3 has 11 residues. Per the germline V gene, CDR1 is PRHDT and CDR2 is FYEKMQ (reference sequence). Losses at the gene ends were 6 bases for V and 10 bases for J; bases not matched to a gene: 5. The CDR3 sequence: CASSGTGVAFF. CDR3 nucleotide sequence: TGTGCCAGCAGTGGAACAGGGGTAGCTTTCTTT. Based on the CDR3 plus reference TRBV13 and TRBJ1-1, the full variable domain is AAGVIQSPRHLIKEKRETATLKCYPIPRHDTVYWYQQGPGQDPQFLISFYEKMQSDKGSIPDRFSAQQFSDYHSELNMSSLELGDSALYFCASSGTGVAFFGQGTRLTVV.

The chain links TRBV4-1 to TRBJ2-5, with D unclear. Trimming pared 0 bases from V and 9 bases from J, leaving 17 bases between. The CDR3 is made up of 15 amino acids. Germline CDR1 MGHRA, CDR2 YSYEKL. CDR3 residues: CASSQDVTTTVAQYF. For the CDR3, the DNA is TGCGCCAGCAGCCAAGATGTCACGACGACCGTGGCCCAGTACTTC.

As concerns this clone: Other DNA sequences within the sample encode an identical CDR3. This chain uses TRBV10-1 with TRBJ1-2, with D possibly TRBD1 on 6 matching bases. The germline CDR1 and CDR2 sequences are WNHNN and SYGVQD (reference sequence). The CDR3 loop spans 13 amino acids. The V end was cut by 3 bases, the J end by 2 bases, with 7 bases between. The CDR3 sequence: CASSEDRNYGYTF. CDR3 bases: TGCGCCAGCAGTGAAGACAGGAACTATGGCTACACCTTC.

Note on this clone: The junction departs from the called germline gene at one end, perhaps through a read error. The chain combines TRBV2 with TRBJ1-5; no reliable D call. Germline V gives CDR1 SNHLY, CDR2 FYNNEI. This CDR3 is 15 amino acids long. CDR3 DNA sequence: TGTGCCAGCAGTGTTGACATAAGGAGCAGTCAGCCCCAGCATTTT. Its translation is CASSVDIRSSQPQHF.

The V gene is TRBV4-2, the J gene TRBJ1-2, with 8 positions matching TRBD1. Trimming at V came to 3 bases and at J to 3 bases, leaving 3 bases not matched to a gene. Germline lookup yields CDR1 LGHNA and CDR2 YNFKEQ. The CDR3 has 14 residues. The CDR3 region is CASSQPGGDYGYTF. The DNA of the CDR3 is TGTGCCAGCAGCCAGCCAGGGGGCGACTATGGCTACACCTTC.

A few counts support this clone. The V and J genes are TRBV14 and TRBJ2-3, with no clear D. Trimming removed 0 bases at V and 3 bases at J, with 13 bases between. The germline CDR1 and CDR2 sequences are SGHDN and FVKESK. The CDR3 covers 16 residues. CDR3 DNA: TGTGCCAGCAGCCAAGATCCCGGGCTGAGGACAGATACGCAGTATTTT. Translation gives CASSQDPGLRTDTQYF.

This clone came up a few times. This chain joins TRBV19 and TRBJ2-1; 7 bases map to TRBD2. V was clipped by 2 bases and J by 1 base; unmatched bases: 2. Looked up from germline, CDR1 is LNHDA and CDR2 is SQIVND (reference sequence). This CDR3 has 15 amino acids. CDR3 DNA: TGTGCCAGTAGTATAAAACTAGCGTCCTACAATGAGCAGTTCTTC. Translated: CASSIKLASYNEQFF.